This TCR beta chain came from a study of regulatory T cells in long-lasting Graves disease. Construction of TCR beta libraries relied on iRepertoire HTBI primers and on Arm-PCR targeting CDR3 regions. TCRdb analysed the multiplex PCR reads with MiXCR anew, one entry per CDR3 protein. The table lists 550,000 to 600,000 distinct CDR3 sequences, roughly 15% of them singletons. Germline V gene data show CDR1 as MDHEN and CDR2 as SYDVKM. This CDR3 has 13 residues. Trimming pared 10 bases from V and 3 bases from J, leaving 15 bases between. Time point specified: newly diagnosed GD, antithyroid drugs for less than 3 months. RNA isolated from PBMCs was used to make the TCR library. As concerns this clonotype: Since a much larger clone is just one base distant, this may be a read error.

These same data were also listed under a study on T cells in Graves' hyperthyroidism and ophthalmopathy.

The sequence derives from a man between 18 and 35 years old with Graves disease. This sequence joins TRBV28 and TRBJ1-1, with D uncertain. The sequencing here drew on peripheral blood mononuclear cells (PBMCs), taken at new diagnosis, from a patient treated with antithyroid drugs. CDR3 amino acids: CATLPVPDTEAFF. The CDR3 bases are TGTGCCACCCTCCCAGTGCCGGACACTGAAGCTTTCTTT.